The 27 T cell receptor beta chains below were found in one sample sequenced in a study of blood T cell repertoires in COVID-19. TCRdb keeps only in-frame clones here, not all; method: immunoSEQ multiplex PCR. In the table there are a few hundred thousand clones, over 75% of which are singletons. The sequencing input was peripheral blood. These receptor sequences come from a man aged 25-40 years who had recovered from COVID-19.

For this clone: Additional DNA sequences in this sample encode the identical CDR3. The chain uses TRBV4-1 and TRBJ1-1; tentative D call: TRBD1 (6 bases). This CDR3 has 14 residues. Germline values: CDR1 MGHRA, CDR2 YSYEKL. Trimming took 4 bases from V and 4 from J, leaving 13 bases between them. CDR3 amino acids: CASSPRGAGTEAFF. CDR3 in DNA: TGCGCCAGCAGCCCTCGGGGGGCCGGCACTGAAGCTTTCTTT.

This chain uses TRBV19 with TRBJ1-6; no clear D. Germline assignment: CDR1 LNHDA and CDR2 SQIVND (reference sequence). CDR3 length: 17 amino acids. Between the trimmed V and J ends, which lost 5 bases and 0 bases, there was a span of 14 bases. CDR3: CASSAGVLSSYNSPLHF. The DNA for the CDR3 is TGTGCCAGTAGTGCCGGGGTGCTGAGCTCCTATAATTCACCCCTCCACTTT.

The V gene is TRBV4-1, the J gene TRBJ2-5; 9 nucleotides line up with TRBD2. Germline-derived CDR1 and CDR2 are MGHRA and YSYEKL. This CDR3 has 16 amino acids. Germline trimming cut 4 bases from V and 4 bases from J; bases unmatched to any gene: 10. This CDR3 is CASSPHGRGGIETQYF. CDR3 coding DNA: TGCGCCAGCAGCCCCCATGGGCGGGGGGGCATAGAGACCCAGTACTTC.

The chain joins TRBV9 to TRBJ2-5; TRBD2 might be the D (5 bases). The CDR3 has 14 residues. Trimming took off 2 bases at V and 4 bases at J, with 12 bases between the two ends. Germline loops: CDR1 SGDLS, CDR2 YYNGEE. The CDR3 protein is CASSVEEGRETQYF. The CDR3 DNA is TGTGCCAGCAGCGTGGAAGAGGGCAGAGAGACCCAGTACTTC. The full variable domain, its missing parts supplied by reference TRBV9 and TRBJ2-5, is DSGVTQTPKHLITATGQRVTLRCSPRSGDLSVYWYQQSLDQGLQFLIQYYNGEERAKGNILERFSAQQFPDLHSELNLSSLELGDSALYFCASSVEEGRETQYFGPGTRLLVL.

This sequence joins TRBV19 and TRBJ1-5, with D tentatively TRBD1 (5 bases). The germline CDR1 and CDR2 sequences are LNHDA and SQIVND (reference sequence). CDR3 length equals 15 residues. V lost 0 bases, J lost 6 bases, and 12 bases lay in between. As DNA, the CDR3 is TGTGCCAGTAGTATAGAGTCGGGGGGGGTTCAGCCCCAGCATTTT. Translation: CASSIESGGVQPQHF.

The chain recombines TRBV6-5 with TRBJ2-1, with D unclear. CDR1 is MNHEY and CDR2 is SVGAGI in the germline V gene. The CDR3 runs 10 residues. Trimming took 7 bases from V and 5 from J, leaving 3 bases between them. The CDR3 reads CASNNNEQFF. Here the CDR3 DNA reads TGTGCCAGCAACAACAATGAGCAGTTCTTC.

The chain recombines TRBV19 with TRBJ1-5; D not certain. CDR3 length equals 13 residues. With 10 bases removed from V and 0 bases from J, the gap between germline ends came to 10 bases. The V gene's germline CDR1 is LNHDA and CDR2 SQIVND (reference sequence). The CDR3 loop reads CATSPLSNQPQHF. Here the CDR3 DNA reads TGTGCCACCTCCCCACTTAGCAATCAGCCCCAGCATTTT. Together with reference TRBV19 and TRBJ1-5, the CDR3 gives the full variable domain: DGGITQSPKYLFRKEGQNVTLSCEQNLNHDAMYWYRQDPGQGLRLIYYSQIVNDFQKGDIAEGYSVSREKKESFPLTVTSAQKNPTAFYLCATSPLSNQPQHFGDGTRLSIL.

This clone has just one count. The V gene is TRBV5-1, the J gene TRBJ1-4; no clear D gene. V lost 2 bases to trimming and J lost 6 bases, with 11 bases between them. This CDR3 has 14 residues. Germline V gene data show CDR1 as SGHRS and CDR2 as YFSETQ. The CDR3 here is CASSFGNSDEKLFF. CDR3 in DNA: TGCGCCAGCAGCTTCGGGAATTCGGATGAAAAACTGTTTTTT.

The chain is built from TRBV10-3 and TRBJ1-1; TRBD1 is a possible D gene (5 bases). The CDR3 is 12 residues long. V lost 10 bases to trimming and J lost 6 bases, with 15 bases between them. The germline CDR1 and CDR2 sequences are ENHRY and SYGVKD. CDR3 region: CATQGNVAEAFF. For the CDR3, the DNA is TGTGCCACCCAGGGAAATGTGGCTGAAGCTTTCTTT.

The genes are TRBV9 and TRBJ1-2; 8 nucleotides align to TRBD1. V was clipped by 0 bases and J by 2 bases; unmatched bases: 6. The CDR3 has 16 amino acids. In germline, CDR1 is SGDLS, CDR2 YYNGEE. Here the CDR3 DNA reads TGTGCCAGCAGCGTAGAAGCGCAGGGGGCGAACTATGGCTACACCTTC. Protein sequence: CASSVEAQGANYGYTF.

The chain joins TRBV5-1 to TRBJ1-4; unclear D gene. Germline values: CDR1 SGHRS, CDR2 YFSETQ. With 4 bases removed from V and 0 bases from J, the gap between germline ends came to 7 bases. The CDR3 extends over 14 amino acids. CDR3 DNA sequence: TGCGCCAGCAGCCCCTCCCCAACTAATGAAAAACTGTTTTTT. Its translation: CASSPSPTNEKLFF. Supplemented by reference TRBV5-1 and TRBJ1-4, the full variable domain reads KAGVTQTPRYLIKTRGQQVTLSCSPISGHRSVSWYQQTPGQGLQFLFEYFSETQRNKGNFPGRFSGRQFSNSRSEMNVSTLELGDSALYLCASSPSPTNEKLFFGSGTQLSVL.

The chain is built from TRBV3-1 (or the pseudogene TRBV3-2) and TRBJ1-1, with 8 bases that match TRBD1. The V gene end was trimmed by 4 bases and the J gene end by 6 bases; junction bases not matched to a gene: 7. The germline V gene has CDR1 LGHDT and CDR2 YNNKEL (reference sequence). The CDR3 has 14 residues. The CDR3 protein is CASSPRDRRSEAFF. CDR3 DNA: TGTGCCAGCAGCCCCCGGGACAGGAGGTCTGAAGCTTTCTTT.

The rearrangement uses TRBV18 and TRBJ1-1, with D maybe TRBD1 (5 bases). The CDR3 has 12 amino acids. Deletions cut 4 bases from V and 3 bases from J, with 6 bases between. Germline values: CDR1 KGHSH, CDR2 LQKENI. CDR3 protein: CASSLQDTEAFF. The CDR3 DNA reads as TGTGCCAGCTCACTACAGGACACTGAAGCTTTCTTT.

The gene calls are TRBV4-1 and TRBJ2-7; 12 nucleotides align to TRBD2. Trimming removed 1 base from V and 4 bases from J; junction bases left unmatched: 2. This CDR3 has 15 amino acids. Germline V CDR1 and CDR2: MGHRA, YSYEKL. The CDR3 DNA reads TGCGCCAGCAGCCAAGGACTAGCGGGAGAGTACGAGCAGTACTTC. It is translated as CASSQGLAGEYEQYF.

The chain joins TRBV7-9 to TRBJ1-6; D is possibly TRBD1 (5 bases). This CDR3 comprises 14 residues. Germline V gene sequence: CDR1 SEHNR, CDR2 FQNEAQ (reference sequence). V lost 1 base and J 7 bases, leaving 8 bases between the germline ends. CDR3 bases: TGTGCCAGCAGCTTAGGCGCAGGGAATTCACCCCTCCACTTT. Its protein is CASSLGAGNSPLHF.

The chain has TRBV7-8 and TRBJ1-1; D unclear. Germline CDR1 SGHVS, CDR2 FQNEAQ. There are 13 residues in the CDR3. The V end was cut by 5 bases, the J end by 1 base, with 8 bases between. The CDR3 DNA follows: TGTGCCAGCAGCCCTTGGGCGAACACTGAAGCTTTCTTT. The encoded protein is CASSPWANTEAFF.

The chain employs TRBV25-1 and TRBJ1-6; 7 bases line up with TRBD1. The CDR3 spans 14 residues. The germline CDR1 and CDR2 sequences are MGHDK and SYGVNS. V trimming: 4 bases; J trimming: 7 bases; junction bases outside the gene matches: 4. The CDR3, as DNA: TGTGCCAGCAGTGTTACAGGGGAAAATTCACCCCTCCACTTT. Translation: CASSVTGENSPLHF.

J is TRBJ2-1 and V is TRBV24-1; possibly TRBD1 for D (6 bases). The CDR3 totals 16 residues. The germline V gene encodes CDR1 KGHDR and CDR2 SFDVKD. The V end was cut by 4 bases, the J end by 5 bases, with 17 bases between. The CDR3 region has the DNA TGTGCCACCAGTGACCCTGGACAGATCTATCACAATGAGCAGTTCTTC. Amino acids: CATSDPGQIYHNEQFF.

The chain joins TRBV18 to TRBJ2-2, with 7 bases identical to TRBD1. CDR3 length: 16 residues. Trimming cost V 3 bases and J 2 bases; bases outside gene matches: 6. CDR1 is KGHSH and CDR2 is LQKENI in the germline V gene. CDR3 sequence: CASSPFGTENTGELFF. The DNA for the CDR3 is TGTGCCAGCTCACCCTTCGGGACAGAAAACACCGGGGAGCTGTTTTTT.

The chain carries TRBV5-6 and TRBJ2-7; perhaps TRBD1 as D (6 bases). Germline CDR1 reads SGHDT; CDR2 reads YYEEEE. This CDR3 region has 14 residues. Trimming left V 0 bases short and J 3 bases short, with 10 bases between. CDR3 loop: CASSLAGDLYEQYV. The CDR3, as DNA: TGTGCCAGCAGCTTGGCAGGGGACCTCTACGAGCAGTACGTC.

CDR3 amino acids: CASSLYRGPTDTQYF. The CDR3 DNA reads TGTGCCAGCAGCTTATACAGGGGGCCCACAGATACGCAGTATTTT. The chain combines TRBV7-9 with TRBJ2-3, with 9 bases lining up with TRBD1. The CDR3 is 15 residues long. CDR1 and CDR2 from the germline V gene are SEHNR and FQNEAQ (reference sequence). Losses at the gene ends were 2 bases for V and 2 bases for J; bases not matched to a gene: 2.

The V call is TRBV2, the J call TRBJ2-1; 14 nucleotides match TRBD2. The V gene's germline CDR1 is SNHLY and CDR2 FYNNEI. CDR3 size: 16 residues. Trimming cost V 8 bases and J 9 bases; bases outside gene matches: 12. CDR3 in amino acids: CASCPTSGGAIGEQFF. In DNA form, the CDR3 reads TGTGCCAGCTGCCCGACTAGCGGGGGGGCCATCGGTGAGCAGTTCTTC.

This clone was detected ten times or more. The chain links TRBV6-1 to TRBJ2-1, with D tentatively TRBD2 (6 bases). This CDR3 has 15 amino acids. Germline CDR1 is MNHNS and CDR2 is SASEGT. V gave up 0 bases and J gave up 0 bases, with 6 bases separating them. The CDR3 is CASSEAAGSYNEQFF. Here the CDR3 DNA reads TGTGCCAGCAGTGAAGCAGCGGGCTCCTACAATGAGCAGTTCTTC.

This chain joins TRBV6-6 and TRBJ1-3; D gene ambiguous. Trimming took off 6 bases at V and 4 bases at J, with 10 bases between the two ends. The CDR3 has 13 residues. The germline CDR1 and CDR2 sequences are MNHNY and SVGAGI (reference sequence). CDR3 in amino acids: CASSPREGNTIYF. CDR3 nucleotide sequence: TGTGCCAGCAGCCCGAGGGAGGGAAACACCATATATTTT.

The chain carries TRBV29-1 and TRBJ1-1, with D perhaps matching TRBD1 (6 bases). Germline assignment: CDR1 SQVTM and CDR2 ANQGSEA. The CDR3 runs 12 residues. Deletions cut 7 bases from V and 5 bases from J, with 14 bases between. CDR3 sequence: CSGRGGRTEAFF. The CDR3 bases are TGCAGCGGGAGGGGGGGGAGGACTGAAGCTTTCTTT.

The chain combines TRBV12-3 or TRBV12-4 with TRBJ1-1; D is unresolved. V lost 3 bases, J lost 11 bases, and 13 bases lay in between. The CDR3 contains 12 residues. The CDR3 region has the DNA TGTGCCAGCAGTTTTGGCGGAGTCGGGGCTTTCTTT. This encodes CASSFGGVGAFF.

V usage is TRBV4-1 and J usage is TRBJ1-1; D is unclear. Germline CDR1 and CDR2: MGHRA and YSYEKL. The CDR3 is 12 amino acids. V gave up 0 bases and J gave up 6 bases, with 5 bases separating them. CDR3 loop: CASSQDSAEAFF. The CDR3 DNA reads TGCGCCAGCAGCCAAGATAGCGCTGAAGCTTTCTTT.